The T cell receptor (beta chain) described here comes from a study of T cells in tuberculosis. Germline CDR1 and CDR2: MNHEY and SMNVEV (reference sequence). The CDR3 totals 13 residues. V was trimmed by 6 bases and J by 4 bases, leaving 10 bases between them. Assay: immunoSEQ multiplex PCR; the TCRdb copy retains only in-frame clones and omits some. This table has about 88,000 clones, approximately 91% appearing once. Thawed, overnight-rested PBMC were stained with GMM-loaded CD1B tetramer, viability dye and anti-CD3, then sorted. CD1B tetramers were loaded with Rhodococcus equi-derived C32 glucose monomycolate. General observations from the study: Some low-affinity tetramer-binding T cells may be absent from this sample.

The chain uses TRBV27 and TRBJ1-5; D perhaps matches TRBD1 (5 bases). This receptor was identified in an adult woman with latent tuberculosis. The sequenced sample was CD1b-GMM tetramer-negative cells sorted from PBMCs. CDR3 DNA sequence: TGTGCCAGCAGACGACAGATTAATCAGCCCCAGCATTTT. Translating gives CASRRQINQPQHF.